A selection of T cell receptor beta chains follows, all from one sample in a study of shared clonotypes between healthy human individuals. Libraries were prepared by immunoSEQ multiplex PCR; TCRdb keeps only in-frame clonotypes and omits some of them. The sample has about 2.3 million clones; roughly 92% are singletons. Sequenced: naive CD4+ T cells from PBMCs. The receptors derive from a man aged 18 to 30 in good health. Some clones in this sample may be carry-over from other donors' samples. Both conserved end residues are part of each CDR3. D genes are given only for firm matches. Clone size is shown for a subset of rows, as once, few, many or a class of expanded clone.

D	size	V	J	DNA	CDR3
.	once	TRBV6-5	TRBJ2-7	TGTGCCAGCAGTTACAAATCCGGGCCATCCTACGAGCAGTACTTC	CASSYKSGPSYEQYF
TRBD1	.	TRBV9	TRBJ1-3	TGTGCCAGCAGGGGACAGAACTCGCCTGGAAACACCATATATTTT	CASRGQNSPGNTIYF
.	once	TRBV20-1	TRBJ2-7	TGCAGTGCCTCGACGGGACCCGCGGTGTACTTC	CSASTGPAVYF
.	.	TRBV5-6	TRBJ2-7	TGTGCCAGCAGTTGGGGCTTCACCGAGCAGTACTTC	CASSWGFTEQYF
.	.	TRBV7-9	TRBJ2-2	TGTGCCAGCAGCGGGCGGGACTTTACCGGGGAGCTGTTTTTT	CASSGRDFTGELFF
.	.	TRBV5-8	TRBJ2-7	TGTGCCAGCAGTCGCCAGAACTCCTACGAGCAGTACTTC	CASSRQNSYEQYF
.	.	TRBV5-1	TRBJ2-7	TGCGCCAGCAGCTTGAGTACCAACTCCTACGAGCAGTACTTC	CASSLSTNSYEQYF
.	once	TRBV7-8	TRBJ1-3	TGTGCCAGCAGCTTCGGGAGGGGCAAGTCAGGAAACACCATATATTTT	CASSFGRGKSGNTIYF
.	.	TRBV29-1	TRBJ2-2	TGCAGCGTTCGATCCACCGGGGAGCTGTTTTTT	CSVRSTGELFF
.	once	TRBV6-5	TRBJ2-7	TGTGCCGTACGCTTCTCGCGGGCCTCCTACGAGCAGTACTTC	CAVRFSRASYEQYF
TRBD2	.	TRBV5-4	TRBJ2-7	TGTGCCAGCAGCGATCCGGGGAGGGAAAGTTACGAGCAGTACTTC	CASSDPGRESYEQYF
TRBD2	.	TRBV14	TRBJ2-5	TGTGCCAGCAGCCACTTAGCGGGAGATTTGGAGACCCAGTACTTC	CASSHLAGDLETQYF
TRBD1	.	TRBV2	TRBJ1-1	TGTGCCAGCCGGGACAGGGCGAACACTGAAGCTTTCTTT	CASRDRANTEAFF
.	.	TRBV7-9	TRBJ1-2	TGTGCCAGCAGCCACGGTTGGGGGCGCCTTCGGGACTATGGCTACACCTTC	CASSHGWGRLRDYGYTF
.	few	TRBV27	TRBJ1-1	TGTGCCAGCGGCCGGGGGACTGAAGCTTTCTTT	CASGRGTEAFF
TRBD2	.	TRBV6-4	TRBJ2-3	TGTGCCAGCAGCCCGGGGGGAACGGCGCAGTATTTT	CASSPGGTAQYF
.	.	TRBV5-1	TRBJ2-3	TGCGCCTGTACTTTCGGGGGTTTCACAGATACGCAGTATTTT	CACTFGGFTDTQYF
.	.	TRBV19	TRBJ1-4	TGTGCCAGCAAGTCCGGGGGTTTAGGAGCTGAAAAACTGTTTTTT	CASKSGGLGAEKLFF
.	.	TRBV28	TRBJ1-2	TGTGCCAGCAGGTTCGGTGGGCCAGCCAACTATGGCTACACCTTC	CASRFGGPANYGYTF
TRBD2	.	TRBV9	TRBJ2-3	TGTGCCAGCAGCCCCCGAGCGGGAGGCAGCACAGATACGCAGTATTTT	CASSPRAGGSTDTQYF
TRBD2	.	TRBV10-1	TRBJ2-1	TGCGCCAGCAGTGAGCGGGGGACTAGTGGAGCGAGGCGGCAGTTCTTC	CASSERGTSGARRQFF
TRBD2	.	TRBV7-3	TRBJ2-1	TGTGCCAGCAGCTCCGCGGGAGGAGGATCCTACAATGAGCAGTTCTTC	CASSSAGGGSYNEQFF
TRBD2	.	TRBV5-1	TRBJ2-3	TGCGCCAGCAGCTTGGCCGGGGGGGCCACACAAGATACGCAGTATTTT	CASSLAGGATQDTQYF
.	.	TRBV27	TRBJ2-1	TGTGCCAGCAGTCCAAGGACTACCTACAATGAGCAGTTCTTC	CASSPRTTYNEQFF
.	.	TRBV6-6	TRBJ1-2	TGTGCCAGCAGTTACATGCCACAGACCTATGGCTACACCTTC	CASSYMPQTYGYTF
.	.	TRBV7-9	TRBJ1-4	TGTGCCAGCAGCCGCTCCGGTGCAACTAATGAAAAACTGTTTTTT	CASSRSGATNEKLFF
.	.	TRBV12-5	TRBJ1-1	TGTGCTAGTGGTTTGGGTCACACTGAAGCTTTCTTT	CASGLGHTEAFF
.	once	TRBV6-7	TRBJ1-1	TGTGCCGCCCGGTATACAGGGAAGGGTCCCACTGAAGCTTTCTTT	CAARYTGKGPTEAFF